The 17 T cell receptor beta chains in this list originate from one sample, sequenced in a study of blood T cells in healthy people across ages. Combining a sample-barcoded 5' primer with a J-beta primer mix, a second PCR ran for 7 to 11 cycles. TCRdb re-derived calls from the 5' RACE reads in MiXCR, one entry per CDR3 protein. The sample has around 800,000 distinct CDR3 sequences; approximately 24% are singletons. These records were also assigned to another study, of T cells of mothers and their children.

Material for sequencing was blood. Receptors were obtained from a boy aged 10-17 years in good health.

This clonotype turned up a few times. An end of the junction differs from the germline gene, which may be a read error. The chain carries TRBV19 and TRBJ2-5; 10 bases agree with TRBD1. CDR3 length: 14 amino acids. Germline V gene data show CDR1 as LNHDA and CDR2 as SQIVND (reference sequence). CDR3 in DNA: TGCGCCAGCAGCATAGGACAGGGGGGAGAGACCCAGTACTTC. Translation: CASSIGQGGETQYF.

This chain connects TRBV5-4 to TRBJ2-1, with a possible D match to TRBD2 (6 bases). CDR3 size: 15 residues. Looked up from germline, CDR1 is SGHNT and CDR2 is YYREEE (reference sequence). Trimming shortened V by 4 bases and J by 7 bases, and 18 bases separated the two germline ends. CDR3 amino acids: CASSPGTPAGNEQFF. CDR3 DNA sequence: TGTGCCAGCAGCCCCGGGACTCCGGCAGGTAATGAGCAGTTCTTC.

The chain couples TRBV19 to TRBJ1-1, with D maybe TRBD1 (6 bases). Trimming took 8 bases from V and 3 from J, leaving 13 bases between them. The CDR3 spans 13 residues. Germline-derived CDR1 and CDR2 are LNHDA and SQIVND (reference sequence). The CDR3 DNA sequence: TGTGCCAGTGGGACAAGGGGGTACACTGAAGCTTTCTTT. Translating gives CASGTRGYTEAFF. The full variable domain, completed using reference TRBV19 and TRBJ1-1, is DGGITQSPKYLFRKEGQNVTLSCEQNLNHDAMYWYRQDPGQGLRLIYYSQIVNDFQKGDIAEGYSVSREKKESFPLTVTSAQKNPTAFYLCASGTRGYTEAFFGQGTRLTVV.

This clonotype was picked up a small number of times. This chain uses TRBV7-9 with TRBJ2-3, with D possibly being TRBD1 or TRBD2 (5 bases each). Between the trimmed V and J ends, which lost 4 bases and 4 bases, there was a span of 12 bases. Per germline, CDR1 SEHNR and CDR2 FQNEAQ (reference sequence). This CDR3 has 14 residues. CDR3 region: CASSSGSGPDTQYF. CDR3 in DNA: TGTGCCAGCAGCTCCGGCTCGGGGCCAGATACGCAGTATTTT.

The V gene is TRBV7-2, the J gene TRBJ1-2; a possible D gene is TRBD1 (5 bases). The CDR3 is made up of 15 amino acids. V was cut by 0 bases and J by 5 bases, with 13 bases left in between. CDR1 is SGHTA, CDR2 FQGNSA, per germline. CDR3 sequence reads: CASSLAGGDGYGYTF. The DNA of the CDR3 is TGTGCCAGCAGCTTAGCGGGGGGGGACGGATATGGCTACACCTTC.

This clonotype was seen only a few times. The V call is TRBV28, the J call TRBJ2-5, with 12 bases identical to TRBD1. Matching the DNA end better, TRBJ2-7 makes the J call doubtful. CDR3 length: 15 residues. Germline CDR1 and CDR2: MDHEN and SYDVKM. The chain's CDR3 is CASSPGQGAQHEQYF. The CDR3, as DNA: TGTGCCAGCAGTCCGGGACAGGGGGCGCAGCACGAGCAGTACTTC.

A few counts support this clonotype. This chain connects TRBV28 to TRBJ1-4; D is undetermined. Germline CDR1 reads MDHEN; CDR2 reads SYDVKM. Trimming stripped 8 bases from V and 7 bases from J, with 8 bases between. The CDR3 totals 11 residues. Here the CDR3 DNA reads TGTGCCAGCCTCGAGGGTGAAAAACTGTTTTTT. Translating gives CASLEGEKLFF.

The gene calls are TRBV7-9 and TRBJ1-5; D ambiguous. The CDR3 runs to 17 residues. Trimming pared 2 bases from V and 4 bases from J, leaving 18 bases between. CDR1 is SEHNR and CDR2 is FQNEAQ in the germline V gene (reference sequence). Here the CDR3 DNA reads TGTGCCAGCAGCTTACCCCTAAAACACGGAGTAAATCAGCCCCAGCATTTT. This sequence encodes CASSLPLKHGVNQPQHF.

The V call is TRBV19, the J call TRBJ2-5; possibly TRBD1 for D (5 bases). Matching the DNA end better, TRBJ2-7 makes the J call doubtful. CDR1 LNHDA and CDR2 SQIVND come from the germline V gene (reference sequence). The CDR3 has 12 amino acids. CDR3 DNA sequence: TGTGCCAGTAGTGAAGACAGCCACGAGCAGTACTTC. It specifies CASSEDSHEQYF.

V usage is TRBV3-1 and J usage is TRBJ1-6; D is possibly TRBD1 (5 bases). The V gene lost 4 bases and the J gene lost 11 bases, with 15 bases spanning the gap. The CDR3 has 14 residues. Germline CDR1 LGHDT, CDR2 YNNKEL (reference sequence). The DNA for the CDR3 is TGTGCCAGCAGCCCAATTGCTATGGGGGCACCCCTCCACTTT. Encoded protein: CASSPIAMGAPLHF.

This clonotype showed up just a few times. This chain joins TRBV7-2 and TRBJ1-6; 7 bases align to TRBD1. The CDR3 is 14 residues long. Germline V lookup: CDR1 SGHTA, CDR2 FQGNSA. The J segment lost 4 bases and the V segment lost 4 bases, leaving 1 base of the junction unmatched. The DNA for the CDR3 is TGTGCCAGCAGCTGGGGACAGTATAATTCACCCCTCCACTTT. Translating gives CASSWGQYNSPLHF. The full variable domain, rest sourced from reference TRBV7-2 and TRBJ1-6, is GAGVSQSPSNKVTEKGKDVELRCDPISGHTALYWYRQSLGQGLEFLIYFQGNSAPDKSGLPSDRFSAERTGGSVSTLTIQRTQQEDSAVYLCASSWGQYNSPLHFGNGTRLTVT.

J is TRBJ1-6 and V is TRBV20-1; 10 bases map to TRBD1. Germline CDR1 reads DFQATT; CDR2 reads SNEGSKA (reference sequence). The trim removed 5 bases at V and 10 bases at J, leaving 11 bases unmatched. This CDR3 is 15 amino acids long. The CDR3, as DNA: TGCAGTGCTCTACCCATGGACAGGGGGGACTCACCCCTCCACTTT. It encodes CSALPMDRGDSPLHF.

The rearrangement joins TRBV7-9 to TRBJ1-4, with 8 nucleotides matching TRBD1. CDR3 size: 16 residues. With V trimmed by 3 bases and J by 7 bases, 10 bases remained unmatched. Germline-derived CDR1 and CDR2 are SEHNR and FQNEAQ (reference sequence). CDR3 region: CASSFRRDRGFEKLFF. The CDR3, as DNA: TGTGCCAGCAGCTTCCGGCGAGACAGGGGATTTGAAAAACTGTTTTTT.

This clonotype showed up just a few times. This chain connects TRBV18 to TRBJ1-3; D possibly corresponds to TRBD1 (6 bases). The CDR3 is 12 amino acids. Trimming cost V 8 bases and J 8 bases, with 13 bases left between them. Looked up from germline, CDR1 is KGHSH and CDR2 is LQKENI. The CDR3 loop reads CASTDRTDTIYF. CDR3 DNA sequence: TGTGCCAGCACTGACAGGACGGACACCATATATTTT.

The table lists this clonotype with a few counts. This chain uses TRBV28 with TRBJ2-7; D possibly corresponds to TRBD2 (7 bases). The CDR3 length is 14 residues. Germline-derived CDR1 and CDR2 are MDHEN and SYDVKM. Between the trimmed V and J ends, which lost 6 bases and 2 bases, there was a span of 14 bases. CDR3 sequence: CASSPGGGTYEQYF. The CDR3 region has the DNA TGTGCCAGCAGCCCGGGGGGCGGGACCTACGAGCAGTACTTC.

The chain has TRBV28 and TRBJ2-7; maybe TRBD1 (6 bases). The V end lost 5 bases, the J end lost 2 bases, and 22 bases lay between the germline ends. The CDR3 extends over 17 amino acids. Germline V gene lookup returns CDR1 MDHEN and CDR2 SYDVKM. CDR3 amino acids: CASSARDYRVPPYEQYF. DNA of the CDR3: TGTGCCAGCAGTGCCCGAGATTACAGGGTCCCTCCCTACGAGCAGTACTTC. Full variable domain (missing parts from reference TRBV28 and TRBJ2-7): DVKVTQSSRYLVKRTGEKVFLECVQDMDHENMFWYRQDPGLGLRLIYFSYDVKMKEKGDIPEGYSVSREKKERFSLILESASTNQTSMYLCASSARDYRVPPYEQYFGPGTRLTVT.

V usage is TRBV12-3 or TRBV12-4 and J usage is TRBJ2-5, with 10 bases aligning to TRBD2. The CDR3 sequence is 19 residues long. The junction had 18 bases not matched to a gene; V was cut back by 5 bases and J by 3 bases. CDR3 residues: CASSPGIAGGPGTKETQYF. In DNA, the CDR3 is TGTGCCAGCAGTCCCGGGATAGCGGGGGGCCCGGGGACTAAAGAGACCCAGTACTTC.